These 21 T cell receptor beta chains were sequenced from one sample in a study of shared clonotypes between healthy human individuals. Clones were sequenced by immunoSEQ multiplex PCR, and TCRdb holds only the in-frame ones, with some missing. The sample contains about 770,000 clones, approximately 77% of which appear only once. Sample: memory CD4+ T cells sorted from blood. Subset meaning: CD45RA-negative fraction. These receptors were collected from a young woman in good health.

Turning to this clone: The sample contains more than one DNA sequence encoding this CDR3. The chain recombines TRBV30 with TRBJ1-1; D call uncertain. The CDR3 extends over 13 amino acids. Germline-derived CDR1 and CDR2 are GTSNPN and SVGIG (reference sequence). V gave up 5 bases and J gave up 0 bases, with 10 bases separating them. CDR3 loop: CAWSRAVNTEAFF. The CDR3 DNA reads TGTGCCTGGTCTAGGGCGGTGAACACTGAAGCTTTCTTT.

The chain is built from TRBV11-2 and TRBJ2-4; TRBD1 matches 8 bases. CDR1 and CDR2 from the germline V gene are SGHAT and FQNNGV. The CDR3 runs 15 residues. V gave up 0 bases and J gave up 6 bases; unmatched junction bases: 4. The CDR3 region has the DNA TGTGCCAGCAGCTTAGATTGGACAGGGCGAAACATTCAGTACTTC. It encodes CASSLDWTGRNIQYF.

The rearrangement uses TRBV19 and TRBJ2-1, with TRBD2 matching over 10 bases. The CDR3 is 16 residues long. The germline V gene has CDR1 LNHDA and CDR2 SQIVND (reference sequence). Trimming took 5 bases from V and 8 from J; bases not matched to a gene: 12. This chain's CDR3 is CASSPLSSGRRYEQFF. CDR3 DNA: TGTGCCAGTAGTCCCCTCTCTAGCGGGAGACGGTATGAGCAGTTCTTC.

The chain combines TRBV2 with TRBJ2-1; the D call may be TRBD1 or TRBD2 (5 bases each). Germline V lookup: CDR1 SNHLY, CDR2 FYNNEI. The CDR3 is made up of 15 amino acids. V dropped 6 bases and J dropped 8 bases, with 20 bases sitting between them. The CDR3 DNA reads TGTGCCAGCAGCGACCGGGGCCTCGACGACGATGAGCAGTTCTTC. As protein: CASSDRGLDDDEQFF.

This chain joins TRBV28 and TRBJ2-5; maybe TRBD2 (7 bases). The V end was cut by 7 bases, the J end by 5 bases, with 20 bases between. The CDR3 has 15 amino acids. Germline V lookup: CDR1 MDHEN, CDR2 SYDVKM. CDR3 sequence: CASNGGLAARETQYF. The CDR3 nucleotides are TGTGCCAGCAATGGGGGGCTAGCGGCCCGTGAGACCCAGTACTTC.

The rearrangement joins TRBV15 to TRBJ1-1, with TRBD1 matching 8 bases. The germline gives CDR1 LNHNV, CDR2 YYDKDF (reference sequence). The CDR3 spans 16 residues. Unmatched junction bases numbered 8, after V lost 3 bases and J lost 2 bases. CDR3 sequence (DNA): TGTGCCACCAGCAGGGAAATGGGACAGGTCAACACTGAAGCTTTCTTT. This sequence encodes CATSREMGQVNTEAFF.

This chain links TRBV19 with TRBJ2-7; 10 positions match TRBD1. Looked up from germline, CDR1 is LNHDA and CDR2 is SQIVND (reference sequence). This CDR3 contains 16 residues. J was trimmed by 4 bases and V by 5 bases; bases with no gene match: 11. CDR3 protein: CASSPRSGTGDYEQYF. The CDR3 DNA is TGTGCCAGTAGTCCCCGATCCGGGACAGGGGATTACGAGCAGTACTTC.

This clone has just a few counts. This same CDR3 is encoded by further DNA sequences in the sample. The chain links TRBV29-1 to TRBJ2-3; possibly TRBD2 for D (5 bases). Trimming left V 3 bases short and J 1 base short, with 11 bases between. CDR3 length equals 14 residues. Germline lookup yields CDR1 SQVTM and CDR2 ANQGSEA. The CDR3 bases are TGCAGCGTTGAGAGCGGTCCCGGCACAGATACGCAGTATTTT. Residues: CSVESGPGTDTQYF.

V and J are TRBV7-9 and TRBJ2-5, with 8 nucleotides matching TRBD1. The CDR3 is made up of 14 amino acids. V was pared by 3 bases and J by 4 bases, with 4 bases of the junction left unmatched. Germline V gene data show CDR1 as SEHNR and CDR2 as FQNEAQ (reference sequence). The CDR3 spells CASSFFGQGETQYF. Written as DNA, the CDR3 is TGTGCCAGCAGCTTTTTTGGACAGGGAGAGACCCAGTACTTC.

This chain joins TRBV16 and TRBJ2-3; unclear D gene. V was pared by 3 bases and J by 2 bases, with 12 bases between. Per the germline V gene, CDR1 is KGHSY and CDR2 is FQNENV. The CDR3 is made up of 15 amino acids. CDR3 residues: CASSHGPTFTDTQYF. Written as DNA, the CDR3 is TGTGCCAGCAGCCACGGACCCACGTTCACAGATACGCAGTATTTT.

The chain recombines TRBV9 with TRBJ1-1, with D possibly being TRBD1 (5 bases). Per the germline V gene, CDR1 is SGDLS and CDR2 is YYNGEE. V was cut by 3 bases and J by 4 bases, with 22 bases left in between. This CDR3 has 17 amino acids. Written as DNA, the CDR3 is TGTGCCAGCAGCGCGTCGAAGGGGTATGGTCGTTTCACTGAAGCTTTCTTT. The encoded protein is CASSASKGYGRFTEAFF.

The rearrangement uses TRBV7-2 and TRBJ2-7; 7 nucleotides match TRBD1. The CDR3 covers 13 residues. CDR1 SGHTA and CDR2 FQGNSA come from the germline V gene. The V segment lost 1 base and the J segment 12 bases; nucleotides outside the gene matches: 9. The CDR3 here is CASSLDSHGQVYF. The CDR3 nucleotides are TGTGCCAGCAGCTTAGATTCTCATGGACAGGTGTACTTC. The full variable domain, with the rest looked up from reference TRBV7-2 and TRBJ2-7, is GAGVSQSPSNKVTEKGKDVELRCDPISGHTALYWYRQSLGQGLEFLIYFQGNSAPDKSGLPSDRFSAERTGGSVSTLTIQRTQQEDSAVYLCASSLDSHGQVYFGPGTRLTVT.

The V and J genes are TRBV29-1 and TRBJ2-1; D may be TRBD1 (7 bases). Germline lookup yields CDR1 SQVTM and CDR2 ANQGSEA. The CDR3 extends over 13 amino acids. With 0 bases removed from V and 9 bases from J, the gap between germline ends came to 12 bases. CDR3 residues: CSVEDQGGTEQFF. In DNA, the CDR3 is TGCAGCGTTGAAGATCAGGGGGGCACTGAGCAGTTCTTC.

For this clone: The identical CDR3 is also encoded by other nucleotide sequences in the sample. The gene calls are TRBV5-1 and TRBJ1-4, with D possibly being TRBD1 (5 bases). The CDR3 is made up of 15 amino acids. The germline V and J ends were trimmed by 4 bases and 4 bases, with 14 bases remaining between them. CDR1 SGHRS and CDR2 YFSETQ come from the germline V gene. CDR3 in DNA: TGCGCCAGCAGCCTGGGCGACAGAGATAATGAAAAACTGTTTTTT. Encoded protein: CASSLGDRDNEKLFF. Full variable domain (missing parts from reference TRBV5-1 and TRBJ1-4): KAGVTQTPRYLIKTRGQQVTLSCSPISGHRSVSWYQQTPGQGLQFLFEYFSETQRNKGNFPGRFSGRQFSNSRSEMNVSTLELGDSALYLCASSLGDRDNEKLFFGSGTQLSVL.

This clone appeared many times. This chain uses TRBV10-1 with TRBJ1-5; D is undetermined. The germline V and J ends were trimmed by 8 bases and 3 bases, with 2 bases remaining between them. The germline V gene encodes CDR1 WNHNN and CDR2 SYGVQD (reference sequence). This CDR3 is built from 10 residues. The DNA for the CDR3 is TGCGCCAGCCTCAATCAGCCCCAGCATTTT. Translation: CASLNQPQHF.

With respect to this clone: This may come from a read error, since a much larger clone is one base off. The chain links TRBV28 to TRBJ1-5; D is uncertain. Per germline, CDR1 MDHEN and CDR2 SYDVKM. The CDR3 is 13 residues long. V lost 6 bases and J lost 0, with 6 bases in between. CDR3 sequence: CASRRDSNQPQHF. Written as DNA, the CDR3 is TGTGCCAGCAGACGGGATAGCAATCAGCCCCAGCATTTT.

This chain uses TRBV5-8 with TRBJ1-1; D gene ambiguous. Trimming removed 5 bases from V and 7 bases from J, with 12 bases in between. This CDR3 is built from 12 residues. Germline V gene lookup returns CDR1 SGHTS and CDR2 YDEGEE. The CDR3 protein is CASSLRADEAFF. Here the CDR3 DNA reads TGTGCCAGCAGTTTAAGGGCAGATGAAGCTTTCTTT. The whole variable domain, remainder taken from reference TRBV5-8 and TRBJ1-1, is EAGVTQSPTHLIKTRGQQATLRCSPISGHTSVYWYQQALGLGLQFLLWYDEGEERNRGNFPPRFSGRQFPNYSSELNVNALELEDSALYLCASSLRADEAFFGQGTRLTVV.

The chain carries TRBV7-3 and TRBJ2-7; TRBD1 aligns across 7 bases. V was pared by 5 bases and J by 3 bases, with 4 bases of the junction left unmatched. CDR3 length: 13 residues. Germline loops: CDR1 SGHTA, CDR2 FQGTGA. CDR3: CASSLGDSYEQYF. For the CDR3, the DNA is TGTGCCAGCAGCCTAGGGGACAGCTACGAGCAGTACTTC.

In nucleotides, the CDR3 is TGTGCCATCAGTGTCGACAGCACAGATACGCAGTATTTT. It is translated as CAISVDSTDTQYF. The chain couples TRBV10-3 to TRBJ2-3; no reliable D call. The CDR3 contains 13 residues. Looked up from germline, CDR1 is ENHRY and CDR2 is SYGVKD. Trimming left V 4 bases short and J 0 bases short, with 5 bases between.

The rearrangement uses TRBV5-1 and TRBJ2-7; weak D call: TRBD2 (6 bases). V was shortened by 3 bases and J by 4 bases, with 17 bases between the two germline ends. Germline lookup yields CDR1 SGHRS and CDR2 YFSETQ. This CDR3 region has 15 residues. CDR3 sequence reads: CASSSSTGRIYEQYF. For the CDR3, the DNA is TGCGCCAGCAGCTCCTCCACTGGGAGGATTTACGAGCAGTACTTC.

The chain joins TRBV5-4 to TRBJ2-7; 12 positions match TRBD2. The CDR3 covers 15 residues. Unmatched junction bases numbered 2, after V lost 1 base and J lost 3 bases. CDR1 and CDR2 (germline): SGHNT, YYREEE (reference sequence). CDR3 DNA: TGTGCCAGCAGCTTGTCGACTAGCGGGAGCTACGAGCAGTACTTC. It is translated as CASSLSTSGSYEQYF.